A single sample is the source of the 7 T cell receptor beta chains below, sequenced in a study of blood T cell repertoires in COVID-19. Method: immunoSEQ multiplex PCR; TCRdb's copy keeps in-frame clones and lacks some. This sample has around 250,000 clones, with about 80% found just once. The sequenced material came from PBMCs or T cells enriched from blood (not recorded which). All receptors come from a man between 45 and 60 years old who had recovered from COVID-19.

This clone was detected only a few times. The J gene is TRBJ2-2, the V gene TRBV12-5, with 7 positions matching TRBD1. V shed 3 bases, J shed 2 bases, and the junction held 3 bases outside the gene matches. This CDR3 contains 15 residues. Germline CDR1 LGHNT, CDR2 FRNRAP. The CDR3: CASGLRQGNTGELFF. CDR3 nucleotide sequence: TGTGCTAGTGGTTTACGACAGGGTAACACCGGGGAGCTGTTTTTT.

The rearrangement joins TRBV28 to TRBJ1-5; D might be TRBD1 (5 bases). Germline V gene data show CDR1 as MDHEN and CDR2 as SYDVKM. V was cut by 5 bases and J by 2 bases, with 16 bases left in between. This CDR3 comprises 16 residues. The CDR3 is CASSRSGVQGNQPQHF. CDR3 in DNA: TGTGCCAGCAGTAGATCGGGGGTTCAGGGCAATCAGCCCCAGCATTTT.

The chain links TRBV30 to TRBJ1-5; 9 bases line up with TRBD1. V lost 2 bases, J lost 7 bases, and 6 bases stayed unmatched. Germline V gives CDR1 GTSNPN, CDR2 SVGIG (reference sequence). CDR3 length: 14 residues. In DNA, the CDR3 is TGTGCCTGGAGTTACAGGGGGCTGAGCCAGCCCCAGCATTTT. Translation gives CAWSYRGLSQPQHF.

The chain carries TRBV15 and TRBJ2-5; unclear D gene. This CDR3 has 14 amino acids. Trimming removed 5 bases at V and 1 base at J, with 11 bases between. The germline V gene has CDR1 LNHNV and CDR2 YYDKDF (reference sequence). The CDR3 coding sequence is TGTGCCACCAGCCTGGCGGTTTTCCAAGAGACCCAGTACTTC. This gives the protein CATSLAVFQETQYF.

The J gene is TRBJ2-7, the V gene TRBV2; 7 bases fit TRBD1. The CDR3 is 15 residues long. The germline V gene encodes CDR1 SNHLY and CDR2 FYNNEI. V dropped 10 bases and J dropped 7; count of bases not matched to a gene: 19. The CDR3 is CAITGPRGRPREQYF. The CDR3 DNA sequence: TGTGCCATTACCGGGCCCAGGGGGAGACCACGAGAGCAGTACTTC. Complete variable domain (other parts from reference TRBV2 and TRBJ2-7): EPEVTQTPSHQVTQMGQEVILRCVPISNHLYFYWYRQILGQKVEFLVSFYNNEISEKSEIFDDQFSVERPDGSNFTLKIRSTKLEDSAMYFCAITGPRGRPREQYFGPGTRLTVT.

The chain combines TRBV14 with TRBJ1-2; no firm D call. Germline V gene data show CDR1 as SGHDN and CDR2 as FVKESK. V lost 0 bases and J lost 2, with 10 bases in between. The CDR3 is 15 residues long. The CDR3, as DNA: TGTGCCAGCAGCCAAGAGATAGGCGGGAACTATGGCTACACCTTC. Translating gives CASSQEIGGNYGYTF.

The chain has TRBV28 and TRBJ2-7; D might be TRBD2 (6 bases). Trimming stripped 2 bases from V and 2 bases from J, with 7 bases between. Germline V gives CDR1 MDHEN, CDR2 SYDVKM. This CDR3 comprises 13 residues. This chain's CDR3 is CASSLGGPYEQYF. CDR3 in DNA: TGTGCCAGCAGTTTAGGAGGGCCCTACGAGCAGTACTTC.